One sample yielded the 21 T cell receptor beta chains listed below, sequenced in a study of cytomegalovirus exposure and HLA in healthy donors. Assay: immunoSEQ multiplex PCR; the TCRdb copy retains only in-frame clones and omits some. The table shows 140,000 or so clones, with 87% occurring only once. Sequenced input: PBMCs. All receptors come from a man aged 18 to 29 in good health and CMV-seropositive.

This rearrangement joins TRBV19 to TRBJ1-4, with D unclear. The CDR3 covers 15 residues. V lost 8 bases to trimming and J lost 1 base, with 14 bases between them. CDR1 LNHDA and CDR2 SQIVND come from the germline V gene (reference sequence). The DNA of the CDR3 is TGTGCCAGTGGGTCCCCGGCGGTAACTAATGAAAAACTGTTTTTT. Its translation is CASGSPAVTNEKLFF.

The chain links TRBV19 to TRBJ2-6; perhaps TRBD2 as D (6 bases). CDR1 and CDR2 (germline): LNHDA, SQIVND (reference sequence). V lost 4 bases and J 1 base, leaving 14 bases between the germline ends. CDR3 length: 17 residues. The CDR3 loop reads CASSTAGMSSGANVLTF. In DNA, the CDR3 is TGTGCCAGTAGTACGGCGGGGATGAGTTCTGGGGCCAACGTCCTGACTTTC. The full variable domain, completed using reference TRBV19 and TRBJ2-6, is DGGITQSPKYLFRKEGQNVTLSCEQNLNHDAMYWYRQDPGQGLRLIYYSQIVNDFQKGDIAEGYSVSREKKESFPLTVTSAQKNPTAFYLCASSTAGMSSGANVLTFGAGSRLTVL.

This clone has more than one count but fewer than ten. The V call is TRBV30, the J call TRBJ1-5; TRBD1 is a possible D gene (6 bases). Germline V CDR1 and CDR2: GTSNPN, SVGIG (reference sequence). The CDR3 runs 15 residues. V lost 2 bases to trimming and J lost 0 bases, with 11 bases between them. DNA of the CDR3: TGTGCCTGGAGTCAGGGGCTTTCTAGCAATCAGCCCCAGCATTTT. Its translation: CAWSQGLSSNQPQHF.

The chain is built from TRBV19 and TRBJ2-5; 7 nucleotides match TRBD1. V lost 5 bases and J lost 2; bases outside the gene matches: 11. The CDR3 has 16 amino acids. Looked up from germline, CDR1 is LNHDA and CDR2 is SQIVND (reference sequence). CDR3 sequence reads: CASSPRGQITQETQYF. Here the CDR3 DNA reads TGTGCCAGTAGTCCTAGGGGACAGATAACTCAAGAGACCCAGTACTTC.

The chain combines TRBV5-1 with TRBJ2-5; 8 bases match TRBD1. The germline V gene has CDR1 SGHRS and CDR2 YFSETQ. With 4 bases clipped from V and 5 bases from J, the junction kept 10 bases outside the gene matches. CDR3 length: 15 amino acids. CDR3 in amino acids: CASSMTGATRETQYF. The CDR3 DNA reads as TGCGCCAGCAGCATGACAGGGGCAACGAGGGAGACCCAGTACTTC.

The chain uses TRBV7-6 and TRBJ2-6; D might be TRBD1 (6 bases). CDR3 length: 16 residues. Germline values: CDR1 SGHVS, CDR2 FNYEAQ. The ends were cut back, 4 bases at V and 1 base at J, with 11 bases in the middle. The CDR3 sequence: CASSSIRGSGANVLTF. In DNA, the CDR3 is TGTGCCAGCAGCTCTATCAGGGGATCTGGGGCCAACGTCCTGACTTTC.

Concerning this clone: No DNA is shown, since the ends of the CDR3 on it are uncertain; the CDR3 is the one TCRdb lists. The V and J genes are TRBV19 and TRBJ1-1; the table names TRBD1, a call not compared with the DNA. Germline CDR1 LNHDA, CDR2 SQIVND (reference sequence). With termini counted, the CDR3 has 14 amino acids. CDR3 region: CASSISGATLKLSF.

The rearrangement uses TRBV6-1 and TRBJ2-7, with D possibly TRBD2 on 6 matching bases. CDR1 and CDR2 from the germline V gene are MNHNS and SASEGT. This CDR3 comprises 15 residues. Trimming removed 0 bases from V and 0 bases from J, with 9 bases in between. This chain's CDR3 is CASSEAGLTSYEQYF. The CDR3 DNA is TGTGCCAGCAGTGAAGCTGGACTAACCTCCTACGAGCAGTACTTC.

In the case of this clone: The sample holds other DNA sequences that translate to the same CDR3. This chain connects TRBV9 to TRBJ1-1, with 7 nucleotides matching TRBD1. The CDR3 consists of 15 residues. Per germline, CDR1 SGDLS and CDR2 YYNGEE. The V and J ends lost 2 bases and 0 bases, in that order; junction bases with no gene match: 4. The CDR3 reads CASSVGGQLNTEAFF. The CDR3 DNA sequence: TGTGCCAGCAGCGTGGGGGGACAGCTGAACACTGAAGCTTTCTTT.

This clone showed up just a few times. CDR3 DNA: TGTGCCAGCAGCTCAGGGGACTACACCTTC. Translated: CASSSGDYTF. The rearrangement links TRBV7-9 to TRBJ1-2; D possibly corresponds to TRBD1 (6 bases). This CDR3 is 10 amino acids long. Trimming pared 4 bases from V and 10 bases from J, leaving 7 bases between. Germline V gene lookup returns CDR1 SEHNR and CDR2 FQNEAQ (reference sequence).

The rearrangement links TRBV4-1 to TRBJ2-7, with 8 bases aligning to TRBD1. Per the germline V gene, CDR1 is MGHRA and CDR2 is YSYEKL. This CDR3 is 18 amino acids long. The J segment lost 5 bases and the V segment lost 0 bases, leaving 15 bases of the junction unmatched. The CDR3 coding sequence is TGCGCCAGCAGCCAAGACAAGGGACAGGTCTCTTACAGGAACGAGCAGTACTTC. Translated: CASSQDKGQVSYRNEQYF.

The chain couples TRBV7-9 to TRBJ1-4; 7 nucleotides match TRBD1. J lost 5 bases, V lost 6 bases, and 9 bases had no gene match. The germline CDR1 and CDR2 sequences are SEHNR and FQNEAQ (reference sequence). The CDR3 contains 15 residues. The CDR3 region is CASRSRDSVNEKLFF. CDR3 in DNA: TGTGCCAGCAGGAGTCGGGACAGCGTAAATGAAAAACTGTTTTTT.

The count of this clone is one. The chain employs TRBV4-2 and TRBJ2-2; 7 bases are shared with TRBD1. Trimming at V came to 0 bases and at J to 7 bases, leaving 5 bases not matched to a gene. Germline V gives CDR1 LGHNA, CDR2 YNFKEQ. The CDR3 runs to 15 residues. The CDR3 coding sequence is TGTGCCAGCAGCCAAGAACGACAGGGTGGCGGGGAGCTGTTTTTT. It translates to CASSQERQGGGELFF.

The chain couples TRBV28 to TRBJ1-2, with D possibly being TRBD1 (5 bases). This CDR3 region has 13 residues. The V end lost 6 bases, the J end lost 7 bases, and 15 bases lay between the germline ends. Germline V gene sequence: CDR1 MDHEN, CDR2 SYDVKM. CDR3 residues: CASRAPTASGYTF. CDR3 in DNA: TGTGCCAGCAGAGCCCCGACAGCGAGTGGCTACACCTTC.

CDR3: CATEPQSIQETQYF. In DNA, the CDR3 is TGTGCCACCGAGCCACAGTCGATACAAGAGACCCAGTACTTC. The chain couples TRBV28 to TRBJ2-5; D call uncertain. The CDR3 length is 14 residues. CDR1 is MDHEN, CDR2 SYDVKM, per germline. Trimming shortened V by 10 bases and J by 2 bases, and 17 bases separated the two germline ends.

There are a few counts of this clone. The chain recombines TRBV6-6 with TRBJ1-2; D is undetermined. Germline-derived CDR1 and CDR2 are MNHNY and SVGAGI (reference sequence). V dropped 2 bases and J dropped 2 bases, with 9 bases sitting between them. This CDR3 spans 14 amino acids. CDR3 bases: TGTGCCAGCAGTTACGACACCCAGAACTATGGCTACACCTTC. Amino acid sequence: CASSYDTQNYGYTF.

V is TRBV15 and J is TRBJ1-6; D is ambiguous. Looked up from germline, CDR1 is LNHNV and CDR2 is YYDKDF (reference sequence). The germline V and J ends were trimmed by 1 base and 8 bases, with 12 bases remaining between them. CDR3 length: 15 amino acids. The CDR3 DNA reads as TGTGCCACCAGCAGAGGGTCGGGGATTGATTCACCCCTCCACTTT. Translating it yields CATSRGSGIDSPLHF.

The J gene is TRBJ2-2, the V gene TRBV29-1, with D unclear. The CDR3 runs to 14 residues. Germline V lookup: CDR1 SQVTM, CDR2 ANQGSEA. With 6 bases removed from V and 2 bases from J, the gap between germline ends came to 13 bases. As DNA, the CDR3 is TGCAGCGTAGGAGTAACCCGAAACACCGGGGAGCTGTTTTTT. Translating it yields CSVGVTRNTGELFF.

This chain links TRBV6-5 with TRBJ1-2; D is undetermined. Trimming took off 2 bases at V and 7 bases at J, with 8 bases between the two ends. Germline V CDR1 and CDR2: MNHEY, SVGAGI. CDR3 length: 12 amino acids. The CDR3 DNA sequence: TGTGCCAGCAGTTACGGCGGGCGTGGCTACACCTTC. Protein: CASSYGGRGYTF.

V and J are TRBV5-1 and TRBJ2-5; the match to TRBD1 covers 7 bases. The CDR3 contains 17 residues. V shed 0 bases, J shed 5 bases, and the junction held 13 bases outside the gene matches. The germline gives CDR1 SGHRS, CDR2 YFSETQ. The CDR3 nucleotides are TGCGCCAGCAGCTTGGGGCACGTCCTAGGGGGCTACGAGACCCAGTACTTC. Encoded protein: CASSLGHVLGGYETQYF. The complete variable domain, with remaining parts taken from reference TRBV5-1 and TRBJ2-5, reads KAGVTQTPRYLIKTRGQQVTLSCSPISGHRSVSWYQQTPGQGLQFLFEYFSETQRNKGNFPGRFSGRQFSNSRSEMNVSTLELGDSALYLCASSLGHVLGGYETQYFGPGTRLLVL.

CDR3 coding DNA: TGTGCCAGCAGCTGGGACAGGGGGCAGACTGAAGCTTTCTTT. This encodes CASSWDRGQTEAFF. This chain connects TRBV5-6 to TRBJ1-1; 12 bases fit TRBD1. This CDR3 spans 14 amino acids. CDR1 SGHDT and CDR2 YYEEEE come from the germline V gene. Losses at the gene ends were 3 bases for V and 5 bases for J; bases not matched to a gene: 2.